Shown below are 4 T cell receptor beta chains from a single sample sequenced in a study of shared clonotypes between healthy human individuals. Clones were sequenced by immunoSEQ multiplex PCR, and TCRdb holds only the in-frame ones, with some missing. The table has about 2 million clones, roughly 96% seen once. The sequencing sample was made of naive CD4+ T cells sorted from blood. Specified subset: CD45RA+ positively selected. The receptors come from a man between 18 and 29 years old in good health.

The chain employs TRBV5-8 and TRBJ2-5; D is perhaps TRBD2 (5 bases). The V and J ends lost 0 bases and 5 bases respectively, with 14 bases between them. The germline V gene encodes CDR1 SGHTS and CDR2 YDEGEE. The CDR3 is 15 amino acids. CDR3 region: CASSLANRGFETQYF. CDR3 bases: TGTGCCAGCAGCTTGGCCAATCGAGGGTTTGAGACCCAGTACTTC.

The gene calls are TRBV7-6 and TRBJ1-1, with D possibly being TRBD1 (5 bases). V shed 5 bases and J shed 10 bases, with 17 bases lying between them. The CDR3 loop spans 13 amino acids. Germline-derived CDR1 and CDR2 are SGHVS and FNYEAQ. This CDR3 reads CASSHGTRQGAFF. The CDR3 region has the DNA TGTGCCAGCAGCCACGGAACCCGGCAGGGAGCTTTCTTT. Complete variable domain (other parts from reference TRBV7-6 and TRBJ1-1): GAGVSQSPRYKVTKRGQDVALRCDPISGHVSLYWYRQALGQGPEFLTYFNYEAQQDKSGLPNDRFSAERPEGSISTLTIQRTEQRDSAMYRCASSHGTRQGAFFGQGTRLTVV.

The chain carries TRBV30 and TRBJ2-1, with D tentatively TRBD2 (6 bases). V shed 0 bases and J shed 2 bases, with 14 bases lying between them. CDR1 and CDR2 from the germline V gene are GTSNPN and SVGIG (reference sequence). The CDR3 spans 16 residues. The CDR3 region is CAWSVYGGGTYNEQFF. The CDR3 region has the DNA TGTGCCTGGAGTGTTTACGGGGGTGGCACCTACAATGAGCAGTTCTTC.

V gene TRBV7-9 combines with J gene TRBJ2-4, with a tentative D call TRBD2 (6 bases). There are 15 residues in the CDR3. Trimming took 5 bases from V and 6 from J, leaving 17 bases between them. Germline assignment: CDR1 SEHNR and CDR2 FQNEAQ (reference sequence). CDR3 nucleotides: TGTGCCAGCAGCCCCGTCAGGGTGGGGGGAAACATTCAGTACTTC. Its protein is CASSPVRVGGNIQYF.